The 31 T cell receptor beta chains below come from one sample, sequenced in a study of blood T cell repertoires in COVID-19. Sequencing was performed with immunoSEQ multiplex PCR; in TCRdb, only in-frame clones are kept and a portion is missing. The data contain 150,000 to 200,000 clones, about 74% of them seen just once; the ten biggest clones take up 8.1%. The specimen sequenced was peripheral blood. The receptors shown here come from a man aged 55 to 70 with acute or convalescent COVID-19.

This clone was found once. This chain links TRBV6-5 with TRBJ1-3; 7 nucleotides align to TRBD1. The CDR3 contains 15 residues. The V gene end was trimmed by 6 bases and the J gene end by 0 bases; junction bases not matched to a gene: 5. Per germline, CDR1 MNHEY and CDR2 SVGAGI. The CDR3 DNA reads TGTGCCAGCAGCAGGGACAGAGCCTCTGGAAACACCATATATTTT. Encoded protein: CASSRDRASGNTIYF.

The CDR3 coding sequence is TGTGCCAGCTCGCGGGACAGGGGGCGGCAAGCAGATACGCAGTATTTT. Encoded protein: CASSRDRGRQADTQYF. The V call is TRBV18, the J call TRBJ2-3; 12 bases are shared with TRBD1. Germline CDR1 and CDR2: KGHSH and LQKENI. Losses at the gene ends were 6 bases for V and 4 bases for J; bases not matched to a gene: 8. The CDR3 is 16 residues long.

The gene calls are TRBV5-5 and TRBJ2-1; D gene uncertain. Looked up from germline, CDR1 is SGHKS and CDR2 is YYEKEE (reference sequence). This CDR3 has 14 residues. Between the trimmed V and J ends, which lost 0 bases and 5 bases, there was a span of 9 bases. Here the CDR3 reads CASSLGQYHNEQFF. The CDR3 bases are TGTGCCAGCAGCTTGGGGCAGTACCACAATGAGCAGTTCTTC.

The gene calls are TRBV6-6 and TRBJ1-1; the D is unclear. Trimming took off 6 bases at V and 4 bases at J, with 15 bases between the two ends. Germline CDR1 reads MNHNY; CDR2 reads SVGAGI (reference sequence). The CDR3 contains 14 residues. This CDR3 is CASSLRSEGTEAFF. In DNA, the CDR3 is TGTGCCAGCAGCCTCAGAAGTGAGGGCACTGAAGCTTTCTTT.

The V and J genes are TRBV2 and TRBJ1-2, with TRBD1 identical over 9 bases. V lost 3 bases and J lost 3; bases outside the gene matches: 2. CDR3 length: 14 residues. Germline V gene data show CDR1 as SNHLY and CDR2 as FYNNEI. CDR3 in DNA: TGTGCCAGCAGTGAGCGACAGGGGGACTATGGCTACACCTTC. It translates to CASSERQGDYGYTF.

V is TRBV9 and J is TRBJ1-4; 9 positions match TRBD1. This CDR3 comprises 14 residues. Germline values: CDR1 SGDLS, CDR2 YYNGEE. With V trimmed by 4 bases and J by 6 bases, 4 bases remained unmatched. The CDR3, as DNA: TGTGCCAGCAGCATAACAGGGGGCTATGAAAAACTGTTTTTT. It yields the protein CASSITGGYEKLFF.

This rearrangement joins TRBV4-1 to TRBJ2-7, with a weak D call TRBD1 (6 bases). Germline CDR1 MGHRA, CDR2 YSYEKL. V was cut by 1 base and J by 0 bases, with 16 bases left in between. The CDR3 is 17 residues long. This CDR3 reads CASSQVSRGMSSYEQYF. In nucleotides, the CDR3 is TGCGCCAGCAGCCAAGTGTCAAGGGGGATGAGCTCCTACGAGCAGTACTTC.

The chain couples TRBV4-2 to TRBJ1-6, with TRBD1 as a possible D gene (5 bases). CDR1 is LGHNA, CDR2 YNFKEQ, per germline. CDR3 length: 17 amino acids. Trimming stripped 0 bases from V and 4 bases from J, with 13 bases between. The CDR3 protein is CASSQEKGDFYNSPLHF. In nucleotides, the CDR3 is TGTGCCAGCAGCCAAGAGAAAGGGGACTTTTATAATTCACCCCTCCACTTT.

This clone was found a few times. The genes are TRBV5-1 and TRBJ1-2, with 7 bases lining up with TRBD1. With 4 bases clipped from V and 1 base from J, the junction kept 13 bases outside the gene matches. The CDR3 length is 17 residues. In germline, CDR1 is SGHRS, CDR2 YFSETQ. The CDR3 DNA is TGCGCCAGCAGCGGAACCGGACAGGCGAGGAATAACTATGGCTACACCTTC. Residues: CASSGTGQARNNYGYTF.

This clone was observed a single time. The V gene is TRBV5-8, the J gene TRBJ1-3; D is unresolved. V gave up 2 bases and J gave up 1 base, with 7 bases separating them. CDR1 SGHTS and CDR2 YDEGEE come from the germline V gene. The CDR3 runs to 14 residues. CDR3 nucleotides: TGTGCCAGCAGCTTACGCGGGTCTGGAAACACCATATATTTT. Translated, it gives CASSLRGSGNTIYF.

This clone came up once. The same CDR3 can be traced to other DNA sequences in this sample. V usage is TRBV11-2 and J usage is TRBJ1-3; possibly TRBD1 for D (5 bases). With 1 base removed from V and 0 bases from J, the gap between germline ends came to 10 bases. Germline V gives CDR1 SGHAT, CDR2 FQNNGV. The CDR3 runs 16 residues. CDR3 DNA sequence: TGTGCCAGCAGCTTAGTCGGGGGAAGCTCTGGAAACACCATATATTTT. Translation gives CASSLVGGSSGNTIYF. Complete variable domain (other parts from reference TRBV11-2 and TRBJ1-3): EAGVAQSPRYKIIEKRQSVAFWCNPISGHATLYWYQQILGQGPKLLIQFQNNGVVDDSQLPKDRFSAERLKGVDSTLKIQPAKLEDSAVYLCASSLVGGSSGNTIYFGEGSWLTVV.

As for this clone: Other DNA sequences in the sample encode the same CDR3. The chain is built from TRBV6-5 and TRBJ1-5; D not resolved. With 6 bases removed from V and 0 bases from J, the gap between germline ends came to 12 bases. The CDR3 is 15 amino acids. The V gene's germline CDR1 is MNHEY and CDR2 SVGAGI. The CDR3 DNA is TGTGCCAGCAGATGGACTGGGTCTAGCAATCAGCCCCAGCATTTT. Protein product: CASRWTGSSNQPQHF.

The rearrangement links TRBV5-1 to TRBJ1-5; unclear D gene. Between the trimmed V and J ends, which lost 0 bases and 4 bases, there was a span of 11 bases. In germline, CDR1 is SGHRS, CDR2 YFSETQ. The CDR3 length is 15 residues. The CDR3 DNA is TGCGCCAGCAGCTTGGAGGGCCCGGGGAATCAGCCCCAGCATTTT. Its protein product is CASSLEGPGNQPQHF.

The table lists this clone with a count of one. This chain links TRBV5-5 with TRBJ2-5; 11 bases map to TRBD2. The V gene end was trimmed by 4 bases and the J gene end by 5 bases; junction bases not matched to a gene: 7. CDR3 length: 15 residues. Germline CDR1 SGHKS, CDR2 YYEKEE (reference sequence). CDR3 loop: CASSISGGASETQYF. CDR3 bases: TGTGCCAGCAGCATTAGCGGGGGGGCCTCGGAGACCCAGTACTTC.

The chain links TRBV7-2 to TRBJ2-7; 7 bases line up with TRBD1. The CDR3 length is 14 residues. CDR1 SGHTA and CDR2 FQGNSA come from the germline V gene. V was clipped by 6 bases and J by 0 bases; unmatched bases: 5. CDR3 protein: CASRKGQRSYEQYF. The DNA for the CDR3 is TGTGCCAGCAGGAAGGGACAGCGCTCCTACGAGCAGTACTTC.

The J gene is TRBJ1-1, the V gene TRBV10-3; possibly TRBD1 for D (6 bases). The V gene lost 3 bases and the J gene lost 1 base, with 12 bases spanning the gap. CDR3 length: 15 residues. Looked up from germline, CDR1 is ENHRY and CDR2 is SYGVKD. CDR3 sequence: CAISEGVRGNTEAFF. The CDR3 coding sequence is TGTGCCATCAGTGAAGGGGTCAGGGGGAACACTGAAGCTTTCTTT.

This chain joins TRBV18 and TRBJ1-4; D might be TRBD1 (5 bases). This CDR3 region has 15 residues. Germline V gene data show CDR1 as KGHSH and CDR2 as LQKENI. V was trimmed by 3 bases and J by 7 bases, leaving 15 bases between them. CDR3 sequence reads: CASSPAGYGSEKLFF. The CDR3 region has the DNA TGTGCCAGCTCACCTGCAGGGTACGGGAGTGAAAAACTGTTTTTT. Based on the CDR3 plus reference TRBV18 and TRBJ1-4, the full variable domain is NAGVMQNPRHLVRRRGQEARLRCSPMKGHSHVYWYRQLPEEGLKFMVYLQKENIIDESGMPKERFSAEFPKEGPSILRIQQVVRGDSAAYFCASSPAGYGSEKLFFGSGTQLSVL.

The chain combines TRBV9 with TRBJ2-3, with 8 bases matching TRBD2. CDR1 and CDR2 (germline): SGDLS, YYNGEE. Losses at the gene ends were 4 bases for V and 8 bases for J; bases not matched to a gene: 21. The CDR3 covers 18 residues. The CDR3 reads CASSSRGIAGNGYSTQYF. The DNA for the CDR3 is TGTGCCAGCAGCTCCCGAGGGATAGCGGGAAATGGGTATAGTACGCAGTATTTT.

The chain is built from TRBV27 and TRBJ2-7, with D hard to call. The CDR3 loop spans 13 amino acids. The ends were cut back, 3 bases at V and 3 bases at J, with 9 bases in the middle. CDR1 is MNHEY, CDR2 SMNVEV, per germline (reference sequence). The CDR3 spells CASSFGLNYEQYF. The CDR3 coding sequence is TGTGCCAGCAGTTTCGGTTTGAACTACGAGCAGTACTTC.

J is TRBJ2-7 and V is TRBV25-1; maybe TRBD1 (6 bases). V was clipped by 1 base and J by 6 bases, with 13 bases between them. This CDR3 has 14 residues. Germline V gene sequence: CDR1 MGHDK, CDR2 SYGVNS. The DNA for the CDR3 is TGTGCCAGCAGTGAATTAAGGGGGACGCTCGAGCAGTACTTC. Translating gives CASSELRGTLEQYF.

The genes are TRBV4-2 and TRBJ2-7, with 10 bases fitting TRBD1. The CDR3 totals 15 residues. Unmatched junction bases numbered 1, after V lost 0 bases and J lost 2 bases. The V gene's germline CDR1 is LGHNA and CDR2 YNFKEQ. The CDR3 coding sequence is TGTGCCAGCAGCCAAGAGGGACAGGGGCCCTACGAGCAGTACTTC. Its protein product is CASSQEGQGPYEQYF.

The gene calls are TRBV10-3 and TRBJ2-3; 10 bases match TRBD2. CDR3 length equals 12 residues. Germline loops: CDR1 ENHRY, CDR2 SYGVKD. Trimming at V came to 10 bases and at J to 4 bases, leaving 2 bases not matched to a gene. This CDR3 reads CATGLAADTQYF. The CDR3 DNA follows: TGTGCCACCGGACTAGCGGCAGATACGCAGTATTTT.

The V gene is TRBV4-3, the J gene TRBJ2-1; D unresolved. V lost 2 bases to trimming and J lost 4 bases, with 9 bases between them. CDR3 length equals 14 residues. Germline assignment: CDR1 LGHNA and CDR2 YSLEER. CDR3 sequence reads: CASSQIVGYNEQFF. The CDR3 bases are TGCGCCAGCAGCCAAATAGTCGGTTACAATGAGCAGTTCTTC.

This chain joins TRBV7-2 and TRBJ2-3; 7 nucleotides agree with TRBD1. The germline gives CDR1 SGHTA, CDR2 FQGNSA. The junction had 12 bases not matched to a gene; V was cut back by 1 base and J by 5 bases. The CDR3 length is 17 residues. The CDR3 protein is CASSLGEGGRPGDTQYF. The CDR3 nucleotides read TGTGCCAGCAGCTTAGGAGAAGGGGGCCGTCCGGGAGATACGCAGTATTTT.

The CDR3 spells CSVAGTGIDTQYF. The CDR3 nucleotides are TGCAGCGTTGCGGGGACAGGGATAGATACGCAGTATTTT. This chain uses TRBV29-1 with TRBJ2-3; TRBD1 agrees at 9 bases. The CDR3 sequence is 13 residues long. J was trimmed by 5 bases and V by 4 bases; bases with no gene match: 4. Germline V gene sequence: CDR1 SQVTM, CDR2 ANQGSEA.

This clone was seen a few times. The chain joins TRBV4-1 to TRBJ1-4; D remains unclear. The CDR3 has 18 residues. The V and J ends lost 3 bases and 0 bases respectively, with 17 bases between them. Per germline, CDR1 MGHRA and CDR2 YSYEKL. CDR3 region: CASSHPTGRLATNEKLFF. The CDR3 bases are TGCGCCAGCAGCCACCCGACGGGGAGACTTGCAACTAATGAAAAACTGTTTTTT.

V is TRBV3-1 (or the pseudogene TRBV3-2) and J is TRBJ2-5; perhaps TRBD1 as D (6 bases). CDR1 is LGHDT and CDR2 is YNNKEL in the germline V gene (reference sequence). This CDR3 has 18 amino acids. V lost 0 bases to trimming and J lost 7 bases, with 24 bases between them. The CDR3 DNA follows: TGTGCCAGCAGCCAAGATATAGGGGGTTCGTACCTAACAGGGACCCAGTACTTC. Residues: CASSQDIGGSYLTGTQYF.

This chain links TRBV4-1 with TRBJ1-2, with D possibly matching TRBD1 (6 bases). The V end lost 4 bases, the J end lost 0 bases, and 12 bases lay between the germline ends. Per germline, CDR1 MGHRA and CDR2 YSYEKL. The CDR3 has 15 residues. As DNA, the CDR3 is TGCGCCAGCAGCCCCCGGGACACCCCTAACTATGGCTACACCTTC. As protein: CASSPRDTPNYGYTF.

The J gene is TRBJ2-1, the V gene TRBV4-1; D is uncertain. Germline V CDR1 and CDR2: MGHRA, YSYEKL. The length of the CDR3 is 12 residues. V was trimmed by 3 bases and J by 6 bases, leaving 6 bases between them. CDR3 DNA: TGCGCCAGCAGCCAGGCTAGCAATGAGCAGTTCTTC. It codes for CASSQASNEQFF.

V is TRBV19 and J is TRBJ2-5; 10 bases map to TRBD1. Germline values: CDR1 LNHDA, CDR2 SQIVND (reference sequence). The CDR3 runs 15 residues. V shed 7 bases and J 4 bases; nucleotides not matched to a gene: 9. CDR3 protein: CASMAGTGEGETQYF. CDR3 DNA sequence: TGTGCCAGTATGGCCGGGACAGGGGAGGGAGAGACCCAGTACTTC.

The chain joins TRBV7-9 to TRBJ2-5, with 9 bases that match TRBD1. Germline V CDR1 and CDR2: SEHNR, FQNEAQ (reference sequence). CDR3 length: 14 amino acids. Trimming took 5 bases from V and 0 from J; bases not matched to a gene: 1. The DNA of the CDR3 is TGTGCCAGCAGCCGGGACAGGGACCAAGAGACCCAGTACTTC. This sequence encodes CASSRDRDQETQYF. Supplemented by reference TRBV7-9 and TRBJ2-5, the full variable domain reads DTGVSQNPRHKITKRGQNVTFRCDPISEHNRLYWYRQTLGQGPEFLTYFQNEAQLEKSRLLSDRFSAERPKGSFSTLEIQRTEQGDSAMYLCASSRDRDQETQYFGPGTRLLVL.